These 18 T cell receptor beta chains share one sample of origin, sequenced in a study of T-cell memory formation after mild COVID-19. TCRdb redid the calling of the 5' RACE reads with MiXCR, one entry per CDR3 protein. The sample lists about 430,000 distinct CDR3 sequences, more than 15% occurring once. Material for sequencing was PBMCs or a T cell subset sorted from them (not recorded which). The receptor source for this set is a man aged 18-30 years who had mild COVID-19 (a few samples of this study predate the infection). Cell type and time point are not known.

The CDR3 bases are TGTGCCAGCAGCCCTTTGACCAAGGGCAGGGGGCTTTCTGGCTATGGCTACACCTTC. Amino acids: CASSPLTKGRGLSGYGYTF. The chain employs TRBV4-2 and TRBJ1-2, with 8 bases identical to TRBD1. J was trimmed by 4 bases and V by 4 bases; bases with no gene match: 20. The CDR3 length is 19 residues. The germline gives CDR1 LGHNA, CDR2 YNFKEQ.

V usage is TRBV5-1 and J usage is TRBJ1-1, with 7 bases identical to TRBD1. CDR1 and CDR2 (germline): SGHRS, YFSETQ. The CDR3 length is 14 residues. V shed 7 bases and J 2 bases; nucleotides not matched to a gene: 8. The DNA for the CDR3 is TGCGCCAGCTCCCACAGGGGAGTCAACACTGAAGCTTTCTTT. This sequence encodes CASSHRGVNTEAFF.

CDR3 region: CSVGQSRNQPQHF. The CDR3 coding sequence is TGCAGCGTTGGACAGTCACGCAATCAGCCCCAGCATTTT. The chain links TRBV29-1 to TRBJ1-5, with D possibly matching TRBD1 (5 bases). Germline V lookup: CDR1 SQVTM, CDR2 ANQGSEA. This CDR3 region has 13 residues. The V end lost 4 bases, the J end lost 2 bases, and 9 bases lay between the germline ends.

This clonotype was seen only a few times. This chain joins TRBV9 and TRBJ2-3; 15 positions agree with TRBD2. CDR3 length equals 19 residues. J gave up 3 bases and V 2 bases, and 10 bases lay outside the gene matches. CDR1 SGDLS and CDR2 YYNGEE come from the germline V gene. The CDR3 bases are TGTGCCAGCAGCGTTCCCCGGACTAGCGGGGGGGCCTGGACAGATACGCAGTATTTT. This gives the protein CASSVPRTSGGAWTDTQYF. The whole variable domain, remainder taken from reference TRBV9 and TRBJ2-3, is DSGVTQTPKHLITATGQRVTLRCSPRSGDLSVYWYQQSLDQGLQFLIQYYNGEERAKGNILERFSAQQFPDLHSELNLSSLELGDSALYFCASSVPRTSGGAWTDTQYFGPGTRLTVL.

The sample holds a few counts of this clonotype. The rearrangement joins TRBV5-6 to TRBJ2-7; TRBD1 agrees at 8 bases. There are 14 residues in the CDR3. In germline, CDR1 is SGHDT, CDR2 YYEEEE. J was trimmed by 6 bases and V by 4 bases; bases with no gene match: 9. CDR3 DNA sequence: TGTGCCAGCAGCGGAGGACAGGGTGGGGTCGAGCAGTACTTC. Residues: CASSGGQGGVEQYF.

V and J are TRBV7-2 and TRBJ1-5; TRBD1 matches 9 bases. The CDR3 covers 15 residues. J was trimmed by 1 base and V by 5 bases; bases with no gene match: 3. CDR1 is SGHTA and CDR2 is FQGNSA in the germline V gene. CDR3 bases: TGTGCCAGCAGCCGCGGGACAGGGAGCAATCAGCCCCAGCATTTT. Encoded protein: CASSRGTGSNQPQHF.

V usage is TRBV6-5 and J usage is TRBJ2-1; tentative D call: TRBD1 (6 bases). The CDR3 covers 13 residues. Germline CDR1 and CDR2: MNHEY and SVGAGI. Trimming took 0 bases from V and 12 from J, leaving 12 bases between them. DNA for the CDR3: TGTGCCAGCAGTTACTCGCAGGGGACGGGGCAGTTCTTC. Translated: CASSYSQGTGQFF.

The chain employs TRBV18 and TRBJ1-1; TRBD1 aligns across 8 bases. Germline values: CDR1 KGHSH, CDR2 LQKENI. The CDR3 spans 18 residues. V shed 2 bases, J shed 0 bases, and the junction held 11 bases outside the gene matches. The CDR3 here is CASSPYRDRSFMNTEAFF. The CDR3 nucleotides read TGTGCCAGCTCACCATATCGGGACAGGAGCTTCATGAACACTGAAGCTTTCTTT.

The chain joins TRBV7-9 to TRBJ2-5; 10 bases agree with TRBD2. The CDR3 sequence is 15 residues long. The ends lost 4 bases at V and 3 bases at J; junction bases unmatched: 5. Germline V lookup: CDR1 SEHNR, CDR2 FQNEAQ (reference sequence). CDR3 bases: TGTGCCAGCAGCTCCTGGACTAGCGGAGAAGAGACCCAGTACTTC. This encodes CASSSWTSGEETQYF.

The V gene is TRBV4-1, the J gene TRBJ1-6, with D perhaps matching TRBD1 (6 bases). Germline loops: CDR1 MGHRA, CDR2 YSYEKL. The CDR3 has 15 amino acids. V shed 6 bases and J shed 9 bases, with 18 bases lying between them. CDR3 nucleotide sequence: TGCGCCAGCAGGTACAGGGACGCCGGCATTTCACCCCTCCACTTT. Protein product: CASRYRDAGISPLHF.

This clonotype was observed a handful of times. This chain links TRBV4-2 with TRBJ1-1, with D hard to call. CDR3 length: 14 residues. CDR1 is LGHNA and CDR2 is YNFKEQ in the germline V gene. The V gene lost 0 bases and the J gene lost 7 bases, with 12 bases spanning the gap. DNA of the CDR3: TGTGCCAGCAGCCAAGAAGAGGGTACCTATGAAGCTTTCTTT. This gives the protein CASSQEEGTYEAFF.

J is TRBJ2-1 and V is TRBV10-3; D unclear. Looked up from germline, CDR1 is ENHRY and CDR2 is SYGVKD. This CDR3 has 13 amino acids. V shed 3 bases and J shed 5 bases, with 8 bases lying between them. DNA of the CDR3: TGTGCCATCAGTGAATCCAGGCACAATGAGCAGTTCTTC. Translated, it gives CAISESRHNEQFF.

This clonotype was observed once. The CDR3 sequence: CASNLGGAGDTQYF. The DNA of the CDR3 is TGTGCCAGCAACCTTGGGGGGGCCGGAGATACGCAGTATTTT. V gene TRBV12-3 or TRBV12-4 combines with J gene TRBJ2-3; a weak D match, TRBD2 (7 bases). Between the trimmed V and J ends, which lost 7 bases and 5 bases, there was a span of 16 bases. CDR3 length equals 14 residues.

The chain employs TRBV6-5 and TRBJ1-2; TRBD1 matches at 9 bases. CDR1 and CDR2 (germline): MNHEY, SVGAGI. This CDR3 is built from 14 residues. The J segment lost 7 bases and the V segment lost 6 bases, leaving 9 bases of the junction unmatched. CDR3 in amino acids: CASSPGQGYAGYTF. The CDR3 nucleotides are TGTGCCAGCAGCCCGGGACAGGGATATGCTGGCTACACCTTC.

V and J are TRBV10-3 and TRBJ2-1; 13 bases fit TRBD2. V dropped 5 bases and J dropped 4; count of bases not matched to a gene: 2. The CDR3 sequence is 15 residues long. Germline values: CDR1 ENHRY, CDR2 SYGVKD. DNA for the CDR3: TGTGCCATCAGTCCGGGACTAGCGGGGTACAATGAGCAGTTCTTC. Protein sequence: CAISPGLAGYNEQFF.

The chain carries TRBV6-2 or TRBV6-3 and TRBJ2-1; TRBD1 might be the D (6 bases). V shed 0 bases and J shed 9 bases, with 15 bases lying between them. There are 15 residues in the CDR3. Germline V gene data show CDR1 as MNHEY and CDR2 as SVGEGT. The CDR3 reads CASSYSSSKGVEQFF. Here the CDR3 DNA reads TGTGCCAGCAGTTACTCGTCCTCTAAGGGGGTTGAGCAGTTCTTC.

This clonotype has more than one count but fewer than ten. The V call is TRBV4-3, the J call TRBJ2-7; D remains ambiguous. V was trimmed by 3 bases and J by 1 base, leaving 13 bases between them. The CDR3 has 15 residues. Germline V lookup: CDR1 LGHNA, CDR2 YSLEER. The CDR3 nucleotides are TGCGCCAGCAGCCAGGCCAATAAAGAGTCCTACGAGCAGTACTTC. Residues: CASSQANKESYEQYF.

This clonotype was recorded a few times. The V call is TRBV7-2, the J call TRBJ2-4, with D unclear. Germline assignment: CDR1 SGHTA and CDR2 FQGNSA. CDR3 length: 14 amino acids. Trimming removed 5 bases from V and 0 bases from J, with 8 bases in between. CDR3 amino acids: CASSGLRAKNIQYF. The DNA of the CDR3 is TGTGCCAGCAGCGGGCTAAGAGCCAAAAACATTCAGTACTTC.